A selection of T cell receptor beta chains follows, all from one sample in a study of blood T cell repertoires in COVID-19. Clones were read by immunoSEQ multiplex PCR, and TCRdb kept only the in-frame ones, dropping some. The table shows about 160,000 clones, with roughly 81% occurring only once. The sequenced material came from peripheral blood. Receptor source: a woman between 50 and 59 years old with COVID-19, enrolled during active disease. Both conserved end residues are part of each CDR3. D genes are given only for firm matches. Where a row states a size, it is once, few, many or the class of an expanded clone; other rows omit it.

d_gene	len	j_gene	v_gene	abundance	CDR3aa	CDR3nt
.	14	TRBJ2-5	TRBV6-4	.	CASSARGIQETQYF	TGTGCCAGCAGTGCTAGGGGCATCCAAGAGACCCAGTACTTC
.	13	TRBJ2-7	TRBV6-2/TRBV6-3	.	CASSYSTDYEQYF	TGTGCCAGCAGTTACTCGACAGATTACGAGCAGTACTTC
TRBD1	15	TRBJ2-7	TRBV10-3	few	CAISEPGQGNYEQYF	TGTGCCATCAGTGAGCCAGGACAGGGAAATTACGAGCAGTACTTC
.	11	TRBJ2-7	TRBV20-1	few	CSANRDYEQYF	TGCAGTGCCAACAGGGACTACGAGCAGTACTTC
.	14	TRBJ1-5	TRBV6-5	.	CASSYSKGNQPQHF	TGTGCCAGCAGTTACTCGAAGGGGAATCAGCCCCAGCATTTT
.	15	TRBJ1-2	TRBV14	.	CASSHLAGFDYGYTF	TGTGCCAGCAGCCATCTCGCAGGGTTTGACTATGGCTACACCTTC
TRBD1	15	TRBJ1-1	TRBV5-1	.	CASSWEQGGYYEAFF	TGCGCCAGCAGCTGGGAACAGGGGGGTTACTATGAAGCTTTCTTT
.	15	TRBJ1-3	TRBV4-1	once	CASSQPISSGNTIYF	TGCGCCAGCAGCCAACCCATTAGCTCTGGAAACACCATATATTTT
TRBD1	13	TRBJ2-2	TRBV19	.	CASSTQGAGELFF	TGTGCCAGTAGTACTCAGGGGGCCGGGGAGCTGTTTTTT
TRBD2	19	TRBJ2-3	TRBV4-1	.	CASSQDPSGGAVNTDTQYF	TGCGCCAGCAGCCAAGATCCTAGCGGGGGGGCCGTGAACACAGATACGCAGTATTTT
TRBD1	16	TRBJ2-6	TRBV6-6	.	CASRDRESSGANVLTF	TGTGCCAGCAGGGACAGGGAAAGCTCTGGGGCCAACGTCCTGACTTTC
.	15	TRBJ2-5	TRBV3-1/TRBV3-2	.	CASSPTTGDQETQYF	TGTGCCAGCAGCCCAACTACCGGGGACCAAGAGACCCAGTACTTC
TRBD1	13	TRBJ2-3	TRBV28	.	CASGGQGLDTQYF	TGTGCCAGCGGGGGACAGGGTCTAGATACGCAGTATTTT
TRBD1	17	TRBJ1-2	TRBV7-2	.	CASTSGTGDSANRGYTF	TGTGCCAGCACCTCCGGGACAGGGGATAGCGCGAACCGTGGCTACACCTTC
.	11	TRBJ2-4	TRBV29-1	.	CSVATGDIQYF	TGCAGCGTGGCGACGGGTGACATTCAGTACTTC
.	11	TRBJ1-1	TRBV5-4	few	CASSTGQWAFF	TGTGCCAGCAGCACTGGACAGTGGGCTTTCTTT